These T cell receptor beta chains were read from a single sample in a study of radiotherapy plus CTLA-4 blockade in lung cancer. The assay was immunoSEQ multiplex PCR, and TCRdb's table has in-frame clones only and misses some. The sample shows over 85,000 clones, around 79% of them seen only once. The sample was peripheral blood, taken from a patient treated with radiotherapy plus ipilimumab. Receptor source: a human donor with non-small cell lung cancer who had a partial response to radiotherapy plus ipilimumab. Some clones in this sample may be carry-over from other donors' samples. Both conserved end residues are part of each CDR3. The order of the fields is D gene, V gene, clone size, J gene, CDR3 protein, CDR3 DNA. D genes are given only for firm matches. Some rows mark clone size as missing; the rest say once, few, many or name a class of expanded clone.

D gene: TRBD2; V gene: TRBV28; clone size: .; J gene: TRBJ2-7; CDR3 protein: CASRPLAGGYEQYF; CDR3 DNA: TGTGCCAGCAGGCCTCTAGCGGGGGGCTACGAGCAGTACTTC
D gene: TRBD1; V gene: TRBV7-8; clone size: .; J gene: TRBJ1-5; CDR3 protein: CASSPDRGLSNQPQHF; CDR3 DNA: TGTGCCAGCAGCCCTGACAGGGGGCTTAGCAATCAGCCCCAGCATTTT
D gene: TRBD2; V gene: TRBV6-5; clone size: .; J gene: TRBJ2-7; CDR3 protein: CASSYQGLAGSYEQYF; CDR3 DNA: TGTGCCAGCAGTTATCAGGGACTAGCGGGATCCTACGAGCAGTACTTC
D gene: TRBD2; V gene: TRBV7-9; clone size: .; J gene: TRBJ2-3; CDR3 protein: CASSSGLAGRGSSTDTQYF; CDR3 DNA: TGTGCCAGCAGCTCGGGACTAGCGGGCCGAGGGTCTAGCACAGATACGCAGTATTTT
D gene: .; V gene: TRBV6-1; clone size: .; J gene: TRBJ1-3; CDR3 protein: CASSPGALDGNTIYF; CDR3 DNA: TGTGCCAGCAGTCCTGGTGCGCTAGATGGAAACACCATATATTTT
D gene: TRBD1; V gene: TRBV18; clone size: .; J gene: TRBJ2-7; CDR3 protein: CASSPAGQGGYEQYF; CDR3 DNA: TGTGCCAGCTCACCAGCCGGACAGGGCGGGTACGAGCAGTACTTC
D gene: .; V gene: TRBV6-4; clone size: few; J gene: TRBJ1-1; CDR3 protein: CARRVEAFF; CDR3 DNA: TGTGCCAGGAGGGTGGAAGCTTTCTTT
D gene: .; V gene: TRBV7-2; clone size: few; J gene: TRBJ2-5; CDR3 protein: CASSLQGGAETQYF; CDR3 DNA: TGTGCCAGCAGCTTACAGGGTGGAGCAGAGACCCAGTACTTC
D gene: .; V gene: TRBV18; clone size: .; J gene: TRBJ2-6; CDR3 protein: CASSPPGIGANVLTF; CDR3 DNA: TGTGCCAGCTCACCACCGGGCATTGGGGCCAACGTCCTGACTTTC
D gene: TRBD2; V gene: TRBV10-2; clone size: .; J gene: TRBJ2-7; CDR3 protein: CASRGTGGSYEQYF; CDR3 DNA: TGCGCCAGCAGAGGGACGGGGGGTTCCTACGAGCAGTACTTC
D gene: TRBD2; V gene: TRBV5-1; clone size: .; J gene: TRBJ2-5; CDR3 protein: CASTASGPKETQYF; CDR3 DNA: TGCGCCAGCACCGCTAGCGGGCCTAAAGAGACCCAGTACTTC
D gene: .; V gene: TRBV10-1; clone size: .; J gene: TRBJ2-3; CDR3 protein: CAKNGVTDTQYF; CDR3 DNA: TGCGCTAAAAACGGGGTCACAGATACGCAGTATTTT
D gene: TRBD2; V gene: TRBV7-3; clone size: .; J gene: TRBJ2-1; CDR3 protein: CASSPDERGLSNEQFF; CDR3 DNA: TGTGCCAGCAGCCCAGACGAGCGGGGGCTCTCCAATGAGCAGTTCTTC
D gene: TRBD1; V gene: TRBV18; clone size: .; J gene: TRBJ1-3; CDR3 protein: CASSPLRPGTGPSGNTIYF; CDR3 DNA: TGTGCCAGCTCACCACTACGTCCCGGGACAGGGCCCTCTGGAAACACCATATATTTT
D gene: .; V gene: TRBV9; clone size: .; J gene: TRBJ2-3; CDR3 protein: CASSVGAAFTDTQYF; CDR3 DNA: TGTGCCAGCAGCGTAGGAGCGGCCTTCACAGATACGCAGTATTTT
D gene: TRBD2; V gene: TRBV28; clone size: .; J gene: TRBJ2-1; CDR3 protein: CASSFPGREQFF; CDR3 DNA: TGTGCCAGCAGTTTCCCCGGGAGGGAGCAGTTCTTC
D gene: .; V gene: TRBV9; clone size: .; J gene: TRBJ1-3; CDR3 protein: CASSVELRSGNTIYF; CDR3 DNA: TGTGCCAGCAGCGTAGAGTTGCGCTCTGGAAACACCATATATTTT
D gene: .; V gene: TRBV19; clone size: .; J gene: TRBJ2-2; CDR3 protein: CASRLTGPGELFF; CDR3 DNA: TGTGCCAGCCGACTCACAGGGCCCGGGGAGCTGTTTTTT
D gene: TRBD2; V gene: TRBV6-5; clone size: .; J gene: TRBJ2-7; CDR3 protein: CASRLGTSGYEQYF; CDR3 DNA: TGTGCCAGCAGACTGGGGACTAGCGGATACGAGCAGTACTTC
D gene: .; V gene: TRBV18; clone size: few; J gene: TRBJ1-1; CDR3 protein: CASSPRTFTEAFF; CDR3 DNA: TGTGCCAGCTCACCCCGGACATTCACTGAAGCTTTCTTT
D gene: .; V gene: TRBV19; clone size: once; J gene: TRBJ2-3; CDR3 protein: CASSIGRTGRATDTQYF; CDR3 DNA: TGTGCCAGTAGTATAGGCAGGACTGGGCGGGCAACAGATACGCAGTATTTT
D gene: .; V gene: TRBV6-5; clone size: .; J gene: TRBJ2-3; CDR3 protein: CASSYAGPLRDTQYF; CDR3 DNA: TGTGCCAGCAGTTACGCGGGCCCGCTTAGAGATACGCAGTATTTT
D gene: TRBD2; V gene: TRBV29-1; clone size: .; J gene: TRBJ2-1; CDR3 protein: CSVRKRGGNNEQFF; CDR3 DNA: TGCAGCGTTCGAAAGCGGGGGGGCAACAATGAGCAGTTCTTC
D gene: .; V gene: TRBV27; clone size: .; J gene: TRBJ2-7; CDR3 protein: CASSSINSYEQYF; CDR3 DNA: TGTGCCAGCAGTTCTATCAACTCCTACGAGCAGTACTTC
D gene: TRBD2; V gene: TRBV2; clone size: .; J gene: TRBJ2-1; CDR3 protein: CASIRLAHYNEQFF; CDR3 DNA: TGTGCCAGCATTCGACTAGCCCATTACAATGAGCAGTTCTTC
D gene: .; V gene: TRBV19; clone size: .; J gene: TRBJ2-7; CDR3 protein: CASSTGDQYDEQYF; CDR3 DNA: TGTGCCAGTAGCACGGGGGACCAATACGACGAGCAGTACTTC
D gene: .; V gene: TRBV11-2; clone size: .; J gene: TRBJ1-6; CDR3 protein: CASSPELGDNSPLHF; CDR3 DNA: TGTGCCAGCAGCCCCGAGCTAGGGGATAATTCACCCCTCCACTTT
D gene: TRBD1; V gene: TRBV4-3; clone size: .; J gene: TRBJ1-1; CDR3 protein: CASSQDRRGTAKRNTEAFF; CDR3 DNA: TGCGCCAGCAGCCAAGATCGCCGCGGGACAGCAAAAAGGAACACTGAAGCTTTCTTT
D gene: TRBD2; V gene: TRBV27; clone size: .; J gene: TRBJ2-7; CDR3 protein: CASSLFLQVSGRAYEQYF; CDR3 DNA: TGTGCCAGCAGTTTATTTCTCCAGGTTAGCGGGAGGGCCTACGAGCAGTACTTC
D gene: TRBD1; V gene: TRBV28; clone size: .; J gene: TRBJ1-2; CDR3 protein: CASSLYRGYGYTF; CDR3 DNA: TGTGCCAGCAGTTTATACAGGGGGTATGGCTACACCTTC
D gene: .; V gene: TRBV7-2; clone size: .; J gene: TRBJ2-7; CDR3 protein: CASSLDVGEQYF; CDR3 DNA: TGTGCCAGCAGCTTAGACGTCGGGGAGCAGTACTTC
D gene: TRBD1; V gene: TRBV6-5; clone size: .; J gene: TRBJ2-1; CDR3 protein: CASSDRVVIGEQFF; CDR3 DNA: TGTGCCAGCAGCGACAGGGTGGTTATCGGTGAGCAGTTCTTC
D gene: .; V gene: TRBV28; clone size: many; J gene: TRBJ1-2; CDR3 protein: CASGGYSYGYTF; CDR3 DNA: TGTGCCAGCGGGGGCTACAGCTATGGCTACACCTTC
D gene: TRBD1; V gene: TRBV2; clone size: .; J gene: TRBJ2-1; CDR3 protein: CASLRRTGVYNEQFF; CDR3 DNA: TGTGCCAGCTTACGCAGGACAGGGGTCTACAATGAGCAGTTCTTC
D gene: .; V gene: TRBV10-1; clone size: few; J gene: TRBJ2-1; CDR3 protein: CASSDGLGEQFF; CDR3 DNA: TGCGCCAGCAGTGACGGGTTAGGTGAGCAGTTCTTC
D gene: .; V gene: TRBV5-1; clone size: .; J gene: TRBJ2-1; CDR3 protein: CASSLSPDSSYNEQFF; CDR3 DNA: TGCGCCAGCAGCTTGAGCCCCGACAGCTCCTACAATGAGCAGTTCTTC
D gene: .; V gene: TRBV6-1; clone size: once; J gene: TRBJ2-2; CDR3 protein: CASRTASSGELFF; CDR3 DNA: TGTGCCAGCAGGACCGCTAGCTCCGGGGAGCTGTTTTTT
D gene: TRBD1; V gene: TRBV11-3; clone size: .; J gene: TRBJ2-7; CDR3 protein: CASSTRQGAMNEQYF; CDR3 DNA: TGTGCCAGCAGCACTCGACAGGGGGCTATGAACGAGCAGTACTTC
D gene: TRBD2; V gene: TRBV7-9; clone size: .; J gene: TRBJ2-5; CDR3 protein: CASSELAGETQYF; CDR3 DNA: TGTGCCAGCAGCGAACTAGCGGGAGAGACCCAGTACTTC
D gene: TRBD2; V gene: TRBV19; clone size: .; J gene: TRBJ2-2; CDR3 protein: CASSIGGGAVGELFF; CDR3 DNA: TGTGCCAGTAGTATTGGCGGGGGGGCCGTCGGGGAGCTGTTTTTT
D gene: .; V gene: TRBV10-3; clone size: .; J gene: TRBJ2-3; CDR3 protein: CAISEGATSTDTQYF; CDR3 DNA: TGTGCCATCAGTGAAGGGGCGACTAGCACAGATACGCAGTATTTT
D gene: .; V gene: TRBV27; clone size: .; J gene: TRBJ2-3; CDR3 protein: CASSFTGPSTDTQYF; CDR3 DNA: TGTGCCAGCAGTTTCACAGGACCTAGCACAGATACGCAGTATTTT
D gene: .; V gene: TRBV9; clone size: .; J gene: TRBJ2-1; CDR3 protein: CASSVDPGPTNEQFF; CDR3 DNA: TGTGCCAGCAGCGTAGATCCAGGGCCGACAAATGAGCAGTTCTTC
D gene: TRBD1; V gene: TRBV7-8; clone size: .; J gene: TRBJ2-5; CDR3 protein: CASSLPDRVGETQYF; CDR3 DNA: TGTGCCAGCAGCTTACCAGACAGGGTAGGCGAGACCCAGTACTTC
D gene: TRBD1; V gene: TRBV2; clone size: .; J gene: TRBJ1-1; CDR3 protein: CASRKGRTGWGLGTEAFF; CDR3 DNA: TGTGCCAGCCGAAAGGGACGGACAGGGTGGGGATTGGGCACTGAAGCTTTCTTT
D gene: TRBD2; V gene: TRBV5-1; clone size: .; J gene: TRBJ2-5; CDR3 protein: CASSLALAGKETQYF; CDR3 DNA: TGCGCCAGCAGCTTGGCCCTAGCGGGGAAAGAGACCCAGTACTTC
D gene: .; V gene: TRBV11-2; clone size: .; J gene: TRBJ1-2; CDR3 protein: CASSGGAGGYGYTF; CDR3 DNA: TGTGCCAGCTCAGGCGGGGCTGGCGGCTATGGCTACACCTTC
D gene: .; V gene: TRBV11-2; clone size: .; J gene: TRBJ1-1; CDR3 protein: CASSTNAVIEAFF; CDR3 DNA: TGTGCCAGCAGCACAAACGCAGTCATTGAAGCTTTCTTT
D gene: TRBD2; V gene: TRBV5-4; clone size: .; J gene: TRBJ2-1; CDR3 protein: CASSTGLAGPTYNEQFF; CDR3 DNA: TGTGCCAGCAGCACAGGACTAGCGGGACCGACCTACAATGAGCAGTTCTTC
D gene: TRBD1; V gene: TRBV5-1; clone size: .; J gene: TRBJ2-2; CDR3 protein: CASSRTGTGAGELFF; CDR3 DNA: TGCGCCAGCAGCAGAACCGGGACAGGGGCCGGGGAGCTGTTTTTT
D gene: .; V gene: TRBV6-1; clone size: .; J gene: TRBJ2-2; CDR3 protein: CASSEGPYTGELFF; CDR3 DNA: TGTGCCAGCAGTGAAGGGCCTTACACCGGGGAGCTGTTTTTT
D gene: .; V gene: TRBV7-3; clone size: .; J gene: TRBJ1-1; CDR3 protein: CASSSLPGTEAFF; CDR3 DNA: TGTGCCAGCAGCTCCCTGCCGGGCACTGAAGCTTTCTTT
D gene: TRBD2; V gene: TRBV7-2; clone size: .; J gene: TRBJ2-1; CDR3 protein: CASSLALADNEQFF; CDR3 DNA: TGTGCCAGCAGCTTAGCCCTAGCGGACAATGAGCAGTTCTTC
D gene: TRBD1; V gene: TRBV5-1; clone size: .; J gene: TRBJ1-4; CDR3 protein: CASSLGAGTGEEKLFF; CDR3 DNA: TGCGCCAGCAGCTTGGGGGCTGGGACAGGGGAAGAAAAACTGTTTTTT
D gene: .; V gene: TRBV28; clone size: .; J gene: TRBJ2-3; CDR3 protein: CASTAPPGTDTQYF; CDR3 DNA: TGTGCCAGCACCGCCCCCCCAGGCACAGATACGCAGTATTTT
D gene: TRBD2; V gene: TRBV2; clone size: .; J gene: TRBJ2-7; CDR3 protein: CASRLAGPGYEQYF; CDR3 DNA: TGTGCCAGCAGGCTAGCGGGCCCAGGGTACGAGCAGTACTTC
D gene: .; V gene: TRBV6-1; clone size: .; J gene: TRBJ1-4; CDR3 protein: CASKEGFANEKLFF; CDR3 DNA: TGTGCCAGCAAAGAGGGATTCGCTAATGAAAAACTGTTTTTT
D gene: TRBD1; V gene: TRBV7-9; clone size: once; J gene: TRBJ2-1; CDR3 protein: CASSLMRQGAYNEQFF; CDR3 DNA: TGTGCCAGCAGCTTGATGAGGCAGGGGGCCTACAATGAGCAGTTCTTC
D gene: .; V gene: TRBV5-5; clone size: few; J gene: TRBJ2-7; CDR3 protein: CASSRQWALYEQYF; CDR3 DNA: TGTGCCAGCAGCAGACAGTGGGCCCTTTACGAGCAGTACTTC